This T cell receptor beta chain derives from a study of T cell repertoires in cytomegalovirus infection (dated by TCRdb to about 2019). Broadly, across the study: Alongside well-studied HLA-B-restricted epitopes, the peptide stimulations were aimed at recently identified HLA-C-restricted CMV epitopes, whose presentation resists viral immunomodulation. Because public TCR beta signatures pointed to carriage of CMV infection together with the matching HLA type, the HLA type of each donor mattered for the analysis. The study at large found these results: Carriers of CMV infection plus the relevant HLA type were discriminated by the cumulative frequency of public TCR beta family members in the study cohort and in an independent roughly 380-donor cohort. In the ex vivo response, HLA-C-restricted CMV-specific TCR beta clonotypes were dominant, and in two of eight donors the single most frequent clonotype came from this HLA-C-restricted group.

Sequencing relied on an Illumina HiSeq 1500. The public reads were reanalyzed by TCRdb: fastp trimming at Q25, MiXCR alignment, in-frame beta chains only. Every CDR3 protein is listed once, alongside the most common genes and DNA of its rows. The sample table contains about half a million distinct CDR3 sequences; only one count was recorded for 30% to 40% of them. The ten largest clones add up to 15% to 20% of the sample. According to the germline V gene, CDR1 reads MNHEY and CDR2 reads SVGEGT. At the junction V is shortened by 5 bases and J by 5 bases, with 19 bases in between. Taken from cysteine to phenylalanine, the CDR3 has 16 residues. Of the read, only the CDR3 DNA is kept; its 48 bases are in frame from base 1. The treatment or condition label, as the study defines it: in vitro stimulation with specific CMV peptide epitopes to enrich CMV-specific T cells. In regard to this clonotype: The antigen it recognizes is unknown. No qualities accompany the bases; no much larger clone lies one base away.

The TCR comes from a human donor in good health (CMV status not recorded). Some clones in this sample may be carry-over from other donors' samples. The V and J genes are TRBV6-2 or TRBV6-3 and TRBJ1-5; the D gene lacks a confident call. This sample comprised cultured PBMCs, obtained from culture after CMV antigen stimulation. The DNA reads TGTGCCAGCAGTACACCACGGACGGTCGGGGATCAGCCCCAGCATTTT. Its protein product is CASSTPRTVGDQPQHF.